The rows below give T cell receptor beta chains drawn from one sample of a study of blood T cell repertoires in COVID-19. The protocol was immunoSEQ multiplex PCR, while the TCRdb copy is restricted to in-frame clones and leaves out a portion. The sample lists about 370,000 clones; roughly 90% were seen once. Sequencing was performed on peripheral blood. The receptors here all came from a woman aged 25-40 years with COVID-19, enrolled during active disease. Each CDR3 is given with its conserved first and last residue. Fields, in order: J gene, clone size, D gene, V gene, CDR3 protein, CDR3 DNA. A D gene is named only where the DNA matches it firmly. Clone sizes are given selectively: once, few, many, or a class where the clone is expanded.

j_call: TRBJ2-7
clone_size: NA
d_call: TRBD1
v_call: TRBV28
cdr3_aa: CASSSLRQGWNEQYF
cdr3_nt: TGTGCCAGCAGTTCCCTTAGACAGGGTTGGAACGAGCAGTACTTC

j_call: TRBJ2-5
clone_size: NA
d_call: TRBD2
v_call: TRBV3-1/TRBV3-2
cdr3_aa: CASSQAGTSETQYF
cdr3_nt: TGTGCCAGCAGCCAAGCGGGGACTAGCGAGACCCAGTACTTC

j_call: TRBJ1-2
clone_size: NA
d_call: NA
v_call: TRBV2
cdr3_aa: CASSGRPDYGYTF
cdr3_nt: TGTGCCAGCAGTGGCAGGCCCGACTATGGCTACACCTTC

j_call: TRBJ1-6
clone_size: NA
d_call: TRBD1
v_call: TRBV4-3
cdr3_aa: CASSQENTGVGSPLHF
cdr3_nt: TGCGCCAGCAGCCAAGAAAACACAGGGGTTGGTTCACCCCTCCACTTT

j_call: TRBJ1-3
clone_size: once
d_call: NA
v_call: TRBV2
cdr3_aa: CASRVGASGNTIYF
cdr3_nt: TGTGCCAGCAGGGTTGGGGCGTCGGGAAACACCATATATTTT

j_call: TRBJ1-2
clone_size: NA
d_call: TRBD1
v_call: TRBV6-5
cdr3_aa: CASSRGRSGYTF
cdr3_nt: TGTGCCAGCAGTAGGGGGCGATCTGGCTACACCTTC

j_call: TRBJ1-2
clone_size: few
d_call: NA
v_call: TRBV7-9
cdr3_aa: CASSFRENGYTF
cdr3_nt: TGTGCCAGCAGCTTTAGAGAAAATGGCTACACCTTC

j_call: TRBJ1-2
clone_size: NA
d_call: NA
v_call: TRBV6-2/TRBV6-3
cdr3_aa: CASSYAGSGYTF
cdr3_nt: TGTGCCAGCAGTTATGCAGGGTCCGGCTACACCTTC

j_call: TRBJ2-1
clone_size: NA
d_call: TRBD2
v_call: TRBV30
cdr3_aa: CAWSVLGGDNEQFF
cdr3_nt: TGTGCCTGGAGTGTACTGGGAGGGGACAATGAGCAGTTCTTC

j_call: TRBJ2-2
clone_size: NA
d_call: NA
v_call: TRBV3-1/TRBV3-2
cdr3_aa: CASSRQDTSGELFF
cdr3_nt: TGTGCCAGCAGCCGGCAGGACACATCCGGGGAGCTGTTTTTT

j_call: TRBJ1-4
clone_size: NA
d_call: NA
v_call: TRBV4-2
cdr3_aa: CASSHEDKTNEKLFF
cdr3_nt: TGTGCCAGCAGCCACGAGGACAAGACTAATGAAAAACTGTTTTTT

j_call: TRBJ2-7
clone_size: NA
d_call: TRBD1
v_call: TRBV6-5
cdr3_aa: CASRQGQASYEQYF
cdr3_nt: TGTGCCAGCAGACAGGGACAGGCCTCCTACGAGCAGTACTTC

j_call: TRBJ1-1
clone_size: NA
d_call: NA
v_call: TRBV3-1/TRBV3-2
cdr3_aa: CASSQDPWRENTEAFF
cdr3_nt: TGTGCCAGCAGCCAAGATCCGTGGAGGGAGAACACTGAAGCTTTCTTT

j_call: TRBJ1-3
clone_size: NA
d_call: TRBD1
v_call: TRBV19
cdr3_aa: CASSHDWTGDAIYF
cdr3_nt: TGTGCCAGTAGTCACGATTGGACAGGGGACGCCATATATTTT

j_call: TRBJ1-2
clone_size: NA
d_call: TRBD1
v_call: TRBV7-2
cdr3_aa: CASRWGQGARGYTF
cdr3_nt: TGTGCCAGCAGATGGGGACAGGGCGCTCGAGGCTACACCTTC

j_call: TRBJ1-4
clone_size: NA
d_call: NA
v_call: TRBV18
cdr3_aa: CASSLFSGEDNEKLFF
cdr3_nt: TGTGCCAGCTCACTGTTCAGTGGAGAGGATAATGAAAAACTGTTTTTT

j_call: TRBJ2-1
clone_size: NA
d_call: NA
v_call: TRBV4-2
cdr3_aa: CASSQEGVNEQFF
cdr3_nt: TGTGCCAGCAGCCAAGAGGGAGTAAATGAGCAGTTCTTC

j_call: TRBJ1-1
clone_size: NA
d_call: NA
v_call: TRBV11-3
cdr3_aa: CASSLTYRDEAFF
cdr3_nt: TGTGCCAGCAGCTTAACTTACAGGGATGAAGCTTTCTTT

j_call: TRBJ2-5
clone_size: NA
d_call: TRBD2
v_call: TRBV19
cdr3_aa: CASSYIAGDPQETQYF
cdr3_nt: TGTGCCAGTAGTTATATAGCGGGGGACCCCCAAGAGACCCAGTACTTC

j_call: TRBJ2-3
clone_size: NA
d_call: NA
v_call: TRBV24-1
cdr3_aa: CATSSSTDTQYF
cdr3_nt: TGTGCCACCAGTTCTTCCACAGATACGCAGTATTTT

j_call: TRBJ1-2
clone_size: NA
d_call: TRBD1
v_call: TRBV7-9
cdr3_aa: CASSLATGQGYGYTF
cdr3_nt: TGTGCCAGCAGCTTAGCGACCGGACAGGGATATGGCTACACCTTC

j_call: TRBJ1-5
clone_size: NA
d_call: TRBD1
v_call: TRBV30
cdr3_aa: CAWSIGAGGDQPQHF
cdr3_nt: TGTGCCTGGAGTATTGGCGCAGGGGGCGATCAGCCCCAGCATTTT

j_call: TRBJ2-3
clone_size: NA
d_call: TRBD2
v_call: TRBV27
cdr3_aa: CASSFRSGRAVSTDTQYF
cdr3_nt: TGTGCCAGCAGTTTTAGAAGCGGGAGGGCCGTCAGCACAGATACGCAGTATTTT

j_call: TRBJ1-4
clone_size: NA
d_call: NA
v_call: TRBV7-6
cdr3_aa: CASSLGRTVSNEKLFF
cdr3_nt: TGTGCCAGCAGCTTAGGAAGGACAGTCTCTAATGAAAAACTGTTTTTT

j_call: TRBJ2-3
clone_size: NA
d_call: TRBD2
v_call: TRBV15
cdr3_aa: CATSRDVRRGGSTDTQYF
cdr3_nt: TGTGCCACCAGCAGAGATGTACGGCGGGGGGGTAGCACAGATACGCAGTATTTT

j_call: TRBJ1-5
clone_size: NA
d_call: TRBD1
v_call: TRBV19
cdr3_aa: CASRHRGEVQPQHF
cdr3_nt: TGTGCCAGTAGGCACAGGGGGGAGGTTCAGCCCCAGCATTTT

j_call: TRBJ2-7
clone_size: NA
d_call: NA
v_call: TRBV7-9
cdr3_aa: CASSLDRQYEQYF
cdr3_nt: TGTGCCAGCAGCTTAGACAGGCAATACGAGCAGTACTTC

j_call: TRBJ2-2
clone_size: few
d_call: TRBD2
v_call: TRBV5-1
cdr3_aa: CASSWYSGLAGGPVGPGELFF
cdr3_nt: TGCGCCAGCAGCTGGTACTCGGGACTAGCGGGAGGGCCGGTGGGGCCCGGGGAGCTGTTTTTT

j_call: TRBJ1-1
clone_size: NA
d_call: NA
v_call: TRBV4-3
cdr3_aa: CASSQGEGRNTEAFF
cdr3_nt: TGCGCCAGCAGCCAAGGGGAGGGGCGGAACACTGAAGCTTTCTTT

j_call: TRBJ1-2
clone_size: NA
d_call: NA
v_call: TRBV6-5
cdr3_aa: CASSQGLEYGYTF
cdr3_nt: TGTGCCAGCAGTCAGGGATTAGAGTATGGCTACACCTTC

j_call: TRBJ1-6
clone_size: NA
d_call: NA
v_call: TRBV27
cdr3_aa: CASQARGLRNSPLHF
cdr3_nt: TGTGCCAGCCAGGCCCGGGGGTTGAGGAACTCACCCCTCCACTTT

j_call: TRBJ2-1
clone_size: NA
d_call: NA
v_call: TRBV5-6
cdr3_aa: CASSTQDNEQFF
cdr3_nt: TGTGCCAGCAGCACACAGGATAATGAGCAGTTCTTC

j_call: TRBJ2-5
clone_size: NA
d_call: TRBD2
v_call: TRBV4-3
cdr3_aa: CASSQGPGLAGLQETQYF
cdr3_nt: TGCGCCAGCAGCCAAGGCCCGGGACTAGCGGGGTTACAAGAGACCCAGTACTTC

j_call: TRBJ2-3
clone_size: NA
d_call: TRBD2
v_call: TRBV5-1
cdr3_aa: CASSVSGSGRYF
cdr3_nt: TGCGCCAGCAGCGTTAGCGGGTCTGGAAGGTATTTT

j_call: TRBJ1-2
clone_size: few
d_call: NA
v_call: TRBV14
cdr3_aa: CASSPHPGQFPGYTF
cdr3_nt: TGTGCCAGCAGCCCCCACCCAGGACAGTTTCCAGGCTACACCTTC

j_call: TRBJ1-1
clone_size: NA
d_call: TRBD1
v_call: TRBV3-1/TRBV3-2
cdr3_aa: CASSWRTGETEAFF
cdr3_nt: TGTGCCAGCAGCTGGCGGACAGGTGAAACCGAAGCTTTCTTT

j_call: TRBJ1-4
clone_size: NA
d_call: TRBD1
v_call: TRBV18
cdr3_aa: CASSTDRAATNEKLFF
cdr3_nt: TGTGCCAGCTCAACCGACAGGGCCGCAACTAATGAAAAACTGTTTTTT

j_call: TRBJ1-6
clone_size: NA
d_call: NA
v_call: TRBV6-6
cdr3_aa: CASSQEWARGPLHF
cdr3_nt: TGTGCCAGCAGCCAGGAGTGGGCTAGGGGACCCCTCCACTTT

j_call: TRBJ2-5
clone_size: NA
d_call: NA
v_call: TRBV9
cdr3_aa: CASSVGALEIEETQYF
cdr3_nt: TGTGCCAGCAGCGTAGGCGCCCTAGAGATTGAGGAGACCCAGTACTTC

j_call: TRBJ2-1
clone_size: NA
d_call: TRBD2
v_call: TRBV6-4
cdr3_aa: CASSETSGGGKEFF
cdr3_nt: TGTGCCAGCAGCGAGACTAGCGGGGGGGGTAAGGAGTTCTTC

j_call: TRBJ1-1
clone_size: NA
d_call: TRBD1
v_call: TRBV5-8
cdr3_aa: CASSGRDRATEAFF
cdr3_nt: TGTGCCAGCAGCGGCCGGGACAGAGCCACTGAAGCTTTCTTT

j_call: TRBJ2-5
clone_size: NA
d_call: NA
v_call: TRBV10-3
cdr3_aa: CAIRQGPWQETQYF
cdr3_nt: TGTGCCATCAGACAGGGCCCGTGGCAAGAGACCCAGTACTTC

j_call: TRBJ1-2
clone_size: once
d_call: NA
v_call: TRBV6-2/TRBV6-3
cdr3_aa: CASSYSLAGRNGYTF
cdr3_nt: TGTGCCAGCAGTTACTCGTTGGCAGGGAGGAATGGCTACACCTTC

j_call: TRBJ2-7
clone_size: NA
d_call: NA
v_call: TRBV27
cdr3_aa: CASRQVSAYEQYF
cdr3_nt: TGTGCCAGCAGGCAGGTTTCCGCCTACGAGCAGTACTTC

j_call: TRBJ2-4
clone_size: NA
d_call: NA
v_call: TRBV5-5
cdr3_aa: CASSFGGENWENIQYF
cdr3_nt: TGTGCCAGCAGCTTTGGCGGGGAGAACTGGGAAAACATTCAGTACTTC

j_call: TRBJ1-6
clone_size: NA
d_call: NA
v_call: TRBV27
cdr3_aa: CASSNPRVGNSPLHF
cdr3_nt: TGTGCCAGCAGTAACCCCAGGGTGGGCAATTCACCCCTCCACTTT

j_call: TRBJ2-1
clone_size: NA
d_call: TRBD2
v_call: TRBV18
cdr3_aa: CASSASGGVGEQFF
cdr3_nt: TGTGCCAGCTCAGCGAGCGGGGGGGTCGGCGAGCAGTTCTTC

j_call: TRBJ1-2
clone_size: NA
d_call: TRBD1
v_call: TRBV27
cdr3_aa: CASSLTPRTGGMYGYTF
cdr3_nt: TGTGCCAGCAGTTTAACTCCCCGGACAGGTGGAATGTATGGCTACACCTTC

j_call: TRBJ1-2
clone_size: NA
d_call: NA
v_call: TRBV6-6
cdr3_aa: CASSYGGGGKAYTF
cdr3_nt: TGTGCCAGCAGTTACGGCGGAGGAGGAAAGGCCTACACCTTC

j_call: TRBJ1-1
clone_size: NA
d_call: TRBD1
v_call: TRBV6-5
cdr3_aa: CASSRGTGYTEAFF
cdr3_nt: TGTGCCAGCAGTCGCGGGACAGGGTACACTGAAGCTTTCTTT

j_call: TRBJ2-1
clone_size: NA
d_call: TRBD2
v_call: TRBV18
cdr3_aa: CASSPALAGGSNEQFF
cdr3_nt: TGTGCCAGCTCACCTGCCCTAGCGGGGGGGAGTAATGAGCAGTTCTTC

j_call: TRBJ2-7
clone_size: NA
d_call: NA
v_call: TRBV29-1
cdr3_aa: CSVQKQGPYEQYF
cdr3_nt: TGCAGCGTCCAAAAACAGGGTCCCTACGAGCAGTACTTC

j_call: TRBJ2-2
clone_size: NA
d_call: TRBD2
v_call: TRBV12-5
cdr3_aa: CASGLVPRGGSTGELFF
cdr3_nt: TGTGCTAGTGGTTTGGTACCGCGGGGGGGTAGCACCGGGGAGCTGTTTTTT

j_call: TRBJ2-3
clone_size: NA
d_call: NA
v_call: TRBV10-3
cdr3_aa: CAISALPSPQADTQYF
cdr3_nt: TGTGCCATCAGTGCTCTTCCTAGCCCTCAGGCAGATACGCAGTATTTT